This T cell receptor (beta chain) was obtained from a study of PD-L1 blockade in urothelial cancer. For the study at large: Administration of atezolizumab to patients began in about 2014, at 1,200 mg intravenously every 3 weeks. The analyses of blood took place 3 weeks (second dose) and 6 weeks after treatment start. Male sex and bladder-origin urothelial cancer were recorded for twenty-five of 29 patients.

Only in-frame clones appear in the TCRdb table, and some are missing; sequencing was by immunoSEQ multiplex PCR. Of roughly 56,000 clones in the sample, 82% were seen once. Patients yielded 1 to 8 samples each, pretreatment and on-treatment. The TCR comes from a man between 65 and 85 years old with urothelial cancer. The sequenced sample was PBMCs, obtained around atezolizumab (anti-PD-L1) treatment.

The CDR3 here is CASSYSLATKNIQYF. The CDR3 bases are TGTGCCAGCAGTTACTCGCTAGCGACCAAAAACATTCAGTACTTC. The chain employs TRBV6-5 and TRBJ2-4; D possibly corresponds to TRBD2 (6 bases). The CDR3 totals 15 residues. Germline V gene data show CDR1 as MNHEY and CDR2 as SVGAGI. Trimming took 0 bases from V and 2 from J, leaving 8 bases between them.